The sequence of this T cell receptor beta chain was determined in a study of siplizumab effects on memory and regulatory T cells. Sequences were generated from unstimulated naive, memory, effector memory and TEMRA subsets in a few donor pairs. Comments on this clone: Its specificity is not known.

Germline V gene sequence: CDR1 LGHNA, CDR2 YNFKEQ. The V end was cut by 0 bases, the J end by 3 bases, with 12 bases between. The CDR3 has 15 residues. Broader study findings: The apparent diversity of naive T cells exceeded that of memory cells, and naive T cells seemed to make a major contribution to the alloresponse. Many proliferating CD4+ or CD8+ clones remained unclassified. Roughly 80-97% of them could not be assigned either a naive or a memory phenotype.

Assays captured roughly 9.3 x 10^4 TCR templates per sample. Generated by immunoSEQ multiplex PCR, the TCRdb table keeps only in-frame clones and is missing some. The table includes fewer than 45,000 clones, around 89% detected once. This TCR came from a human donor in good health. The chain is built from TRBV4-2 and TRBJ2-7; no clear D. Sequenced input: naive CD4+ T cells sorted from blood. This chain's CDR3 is CASSQDLGYYYEQYF. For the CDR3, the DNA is TGTGCCAGCAGCCAAGATTTGGGCTACTACTACGAGCAGTACTTC.